These 31 T cell receptor beta chains originate from one sample sequenced in a study of shared clonotypes between healthy human individuals. Only in-frame clones appear in the TCRdb table, and some are missing; sequencing was by immunoSEQ multiplex PCR. The table has about 2.4 million clones, approximately 94% seen once. The sequenced sample consisted of naive CD4+ T cells from PBMCs. Indicated subset: CD45RA+ positively selected. These receptor sequences come from a man aged 18 to 29 in good health. Some clones in this sample may be carry-over from other donors' samples.

The rearrangement uses TRBV6-1 and TRBJ2-2; a weak D match, TRBD1 (6 bases). V gave up 6 bases and J gave up 0 bases, with 11 bases separating them. Germline values: CDR1 MNHNS, CDR2 SASEGT. The CDR3 contains 15 residues. The CDR3 nucleotides are TGTGCCAGCAGACCACAGGGATCGAACACCGGGGAGCTGTTTTTT. Encoded protein: CASRPQGSNTGELFF.

This sequence joins TRBV10-3 and TRBJ1-1; D may be TRBD1 (6 bases). The CDR3 covers 11 residues. In germline, CDR1 is ENHRY, CDR2 SYGVKD. V was shortened by 7 bases and J by 3 bases, with 6 bases between the two germline ends. CDR3 nucleotides: TGTGCCATCAAGGGGGACACTGAAGCTTTCTTT. Its protein product is CAIKGDTEAFF.

The V and J genes are TRBV14 and TRBJ1-1; TRBD1 agrees at 7 bases. The V gene end was trimmed by 3 bases and the J gene end by 5 bases; junction bases not matched to a gene: 12. There are 16 residues in the CDR3. Germline-derived CDR1 and CDR2 are SGHDN and FVKESK. As DNA, the CDR3 is TGTGCCAGCAGCCAGATCTTGGGCAGGGGGAATACTGAAGCTTTCTTT. Its protein is CASSQILGRGNTEAFF. The full variable domain, rest sourced from reference TRBV14 and TRBJ1-1, is EAGVTQFPSHSVIEKGQTVTLRCDPISGHDNLYWYRRVMGKEIKFLLHFVKESKQDESGMPNNRFLAERTGGTYSTLKVQPAELEDSGVYFCASSQILGRGNTEAFFGQGTRLTVV.

This chain uses TRBV6-6 with TRBJ1-2; D possibly corresponds to TRBD1 (6 bases). CDR3 length equals 14 residues. V was trimmed by 5 bases and J by 7 bases, leaving 17 bases between them. Germline-derived CDR1 and CDR2 are MNHNY and SVGAGI (reference sequence). CDR3 region: CASSPGTTPFGYTF. The DNA of the CDR3 is TGTGCCAGCAGTCCCGGGACAACTCCATTTGGCTACACCTTC.

This clone was seen just once. This chain uses TRBV14 with TRBJ2-3; D is uncertain. Germline loops: CDR1 SGHDN, CDR2 FVKESK. V was clipped by 1 base and J by 2 bases, with 10 bases between them. The CDR3 sequence is 15 residues long. CDR3 amino acids: CASSQGRSFTDTQYF. The DNA for the CDR3 is TGTGCCAGCAGCCAAGGTCGCAGCTTCACAGATACGCAGTATTTT.

V usage is TRBV7-9 and J usage is TRBJ1-4; the match to TRBD1 covers 8 bases. V gave up 5 bases and J gave up 8 bases; unmatched junction bases: 19. The CDR3 extends over 18 amino acids. Germline V gene data show CDR1 as SEHNR and CDR2 as FQNEAQ (reference sequence). The chain's CDR3 is CASSPRTGPRGIPEKLFF. The CDR3 nucleotides read TGTGCCAGCAGCCCGCGGACAGGGCCCCGAGGGATTCCGGAAAAACTGTTTTTT. Combining the CDR3 with reference TRBV7-9 and TRBJ1-4 gives the whole variable domain DTGVSQNPRHKITKRGQNVTFRCDPISEHNRLYWYRQTLGQGPEFLTYFQNEAQLEKSRLLSDRFSAERPKGSFSTLEIQRTEQGDSAMYLCASSPRTGPRGIPEKLFFGSGTQLSVL.

The chain couples TRBV11-1 to TRBJ2-2, with 9 bases identical to TRBD1. The germline gives CDR1 SGHAT, CDR2 FQDESV (reference sequence). The V segment lost 5 bases and the J segment 2 bases; nucleotides outside the gene matches: 9. There are 17 residues in the CDR3. The CDR3 region has the DNA TGTGCCAGCAGCCGGTCTACAGGGGGCCCTAACACCGGGGAGCTGTTTTTT. Translating it yields CASSRSTGGPNTGELFF.

The J gene is TRBJ2-7, the V gene TRBV28, with D perhaps matching TRBD2 (6 bases). The CDR3 totals 16 residues. V gave up 7 bases and J gave up 9 bases, with 28 bases separating them. The germline V gene has CDR1 MDHEN and CDR2 SYDVKM. The CDR3 sequence: CASTFPTGGHARAQYF. The CDR3 DNA reads TGTGCCAGCACTTTTCCGACCGGGGGTCACGCCCGTGCGCAGTACTTC.

V is TRBV30 and J is TRBJ2-1, with a tentative D call TRBD2 (7 bases). The CDR3 runs to 15 residues. Germline V gives CDR1 GTSNPN, CDR2 SVGIG (reference sequence). Deletions cut 8 bases from V and 5 bases from J, with 22 bases between. The CDR3 nucleotides are TGTGCCCTTGGCCTGCGGGGGCGGGTACACAATGAGCAGTTCTTC. Protein product: CALGLRGRVHNEQFF.

To note about this clone: Other nucleotide sequences from this sample produce the same CDR3. The chain couples TRBV2 to TRBJ1-1, with no clear D. Germline CDR1 SNHLY, CDR2 FYNNEI. V shed 2 bases and J shed 1 base, with 2 bases lying between them. This CDR3 is built from 12 residues. CDR3 in amino acids: CASSEQNTEAFF. DNA for the CDR3: TGTGCCAGCAGTGAACAGAACACTGAAGCTTTCTTT.

The CDR3 DNA sequence: TGTGCCAGCAGCTTAGCCGGGACAGGGGGTCTGGTTGGCTACACCTTC. Amino acid sequence: CASSLAGTGGLVGYTF. The chain joins TRBV11-2 to TRBJ1-2; 11 nucleotides agree with TRBD1. After removal of 1 base from V and 7 bases from J, the junction contained 8 bases not matched to a gene. Germline lookup yields CDR1 SGHAT and CDR2 FQNNGV. This CDR3 spans 16 amino acids.

The chain carries TRBV21-1 and TRBJ1-1. TRBV21-1 is classified as a pseudogene. The CDR3 has 14 residues. The CDR3 nucleotides read TGTGCCAGCCGCGTTAAGACGAGATGGACTGAAGCTTTCTTT. Its translation: CASRVKTRWTEAFF.

This chain uses TRBV5-1 with TRBJ2-1, with 7 bases fitting TRBD1. This CDR3 spans 15 amino acids. Per the germline V gene, CDR1 is SGHRS and CDR2 is YFSETQ. J gave up 7 bases and V 5 bases, and 12 bases lay outside the gene matches. CDR3 sequence reads: CASSVIPGTENEQFF. CDR3 nucleotides: TGCGCCAGCAGTGTTATCCCCGGGACAGAGAATGAGCAGTTCTTC.

This chain joins TRBV7-9 and TRBJ1-3; possible D gene TRBD1, 6 bases. This CDR3 contains 18 residues. The germline V gene has CDR1 SEHNR and CDR2 FQNEAQ (reference sequence). The V and J ends lost 5 bases and 0 bases respectively, with 20 bases between them. The CDR3, as DNA: TGTGCCAGCAGCGTTAGGTGGGGGCCCAGAAGCTCTGGAAACACCATATATTTT. This encodes CASSVRWGPRSSGNTIYF.

The chain links TRBV19 to TRBJ2-1; D perhaps matches TRBD2 (6 bases). V lost 6 bases to trimming and J lost 9 bases, with 9 bases between them. The CDR3 runs to 11 residues. Germline lookup yields CDR1 LNHDA and CDR2 SQIVND (reference sequence). The CDR3 protein is CASRGGTEQFF. The CDR3 nucleotides are TGTGCCAGTAGGGGAGGTACTGAGCAGTTCTTC. The variable domain in full, with the rest retrieved from reference TRBV19 and TRBJ2-1, is DGGITQSPKYLFRKEGQNVTLSCEQNLNHDAMYWYRQDPGQGLRLIYYSQIVNDFQKGDIAEGYSVSREKKESFPLTVTSAQKNPTAFYLCASRGGTEQFFGPGTRLTVL.

Here the CDR3 DNA reads TGTGCCATCTCCCTTTTGGGCCAGCAGGGATCACCCCTCCACTTT. This translates into CAISLLGQQGSPLHF. The chain recombines TRBV10-3 with TRBJ1-6; perhaps TRBD1 as D (5 bases). The CDR3 runs to 15 residues. Trimming removed 8 bases at V and 10 bases at J, with 21 bases between. Germline CDR1 ENHRY, CDR2 SYGVKD.

This chain joins TRBV29-1 and TRBJ2-1, with 7 bases matching TRBD1. The CDR3 totals 11 residues. The ends lost 7 bases at V and 9 bases at J; junction bases unmatched: 6. Germline V gene data show CDR1 as SQVTM and CDR2 as ANQGSEA. The CDR3 bases are TGCAGCGGACAGGGTCAGAGTGAGCAGTTCTTC. This encodes CSGQGQSEQFF.

The chain joins TRBV18 to TRBJ2-7; D may be TRBD2 (5 bases). The germline V gene encodes CDR1 KGHSH and CDR2 LQKENI. The CDR3 is 12 residues long. The V gene lost 6 bases and the J gene lost 5 bases, with 11 bases spanning the gap. The chain's CDR3 is CASSGGPDEQYF. The CDR3 DNA follows: TGTGCCAGCTCTGGAGGCCCGGACGAGCAGTACTTC.

This chain connects TRBV7-9 to TRBJ2-7, with D unclear. The CDR3 length is 13 residues. In germline, CDR1 is SEHNR, CDR2 FQNEAQ (reference sequence). Trimming left V 1 base short and J 2 bases short, with 6 bases between. The CDR3 here is CASSLDAPYEQYF. The CDR3 bases are TGTGCCAGCAGCTTAGACGCGCCCTACGAGCAGTACTTC.

This chain uses TRBV7-9 with TRBJ2-2; 10 nucleotides match TRBD1. The CDR3 is 18 amino acids. Germline CDR1 reads SEHNR; CDR2 reads FQNEAQ (reference sequence). The V gene end was trimmed by 7 bases and the J gene end by 7 bases; junction bases not matched to a gene: 18. The CDR3: CASKPRIAGTGVFGELFF. The CDR3 coding sequence is TGTGCCAGCAAACCCAGAATAGCCGGGACAGGGGTATTCGGGGAGCTGTTTTTT.

V and J are TRBV10-3 and TRBJ2-4; D might be TRBD1 (5 bases). This CDR3 has 15 residues. The V end was cut by 10 bases, the J end by 9 bases, with 25 bases between. Per the germline V gene, CDR1 is ENHRY and CDR2 is SYGVKD. The CDR3 loop is CATSIPGDGAAIQYF. The CDR3 nucleotides read TGTGCCACCTCCATACCCGGAGATGGGGCCGCCATTCAGTACTTC.

The chain is built from TRBV28 and TRBJ1-5; TRBD1 is a possible D gene (5 bases). With 5 bases removed from V and 5 bases from J, the gap between germline ends came to 31 bases. This CDR3 comprises 20 residues. The V gene's germline CDR1 is MDHEN and CDR2 SYDVKM. In nucleotides, the CDR3 is TGTGCCAGCAGTCCCCGGCAGGGTACGGGCGAAGGAAGCAGCGATCAGCCCCAGCATTTT. The encoded protein is CASSPRQGTGEGSSDQPQHF.

J is TRBJ2-1 and V is TRBV11-2, with D possibly being TRBD2 (7 bases). The germline gives CDR1 SGHAT, CDR2 FQNNGV. V gave up 5 bases and J gave up 4 bases, with 21 bases separating them. The length of the CDR3 is 17 residues. This CDR3 reads CASSPGGVAGLYNEQFF. CDR3 coding DNA: TGTGCCAGCAGCCCCGGGGGCGTAGCGGGCCTGTACAATGAGCAGTTCTTC.

The chain employs TRBV6-1 and TRBJ1-6; D remains ambiguous. V lost 1 base and J 8 bases, leaving 3 bases between the germline ends. CDR3 length equals 12 residues. Germline V gives CDR1 MNHNS, CDR2 SASEGT. The CDR3 here is CASSEVYSPLHF. DNA of the CDR3: TGTGCCAGCAGTGAAGTCTATTCACCCCTCCACTTT.

This clone showed up just once. The genes are TRBV7-6 and TRBJ1-6; perhaps TRBD1 as D (5 bases). Germline CDR1 reads SGHVS; CDR2 reads FNYEAQ. V was clipped by 1 base and J by 8 bases, with 12 bases between them. The CDR3 loop spans 15 amino acids. The CDR3, as DNA: TGTGCCAGCAGCTTAGAGGTGTCAGGGTATTCACCCCTCCACTTT. Its translation is CASSLEVSGYSPLHF.

As for this clone: The identical CDR3 is also encoded by other nucleotide sequences in the sample. The chain joins TRBV11-2 to TRBJ1-2; unclear D gene. CDR1 and CDR2 from the germline V gene are SGHAT and FQNNGV. This CDR3 region has 12 residues. V was shortened by 1 base and J by 7 bases, with 7 bases between the two germline ends. The CDR3 DNA follows: TGTGCCAGCAGCTTAGCGGGATTTGGCTACACCTTC. The encoded protein is CASSLAGFGYTF.

Here the CDR3 DNA reads TGTGCCAGCAGCCCGTCAGGACCCCCTAATGAAAAACTGTTTTTT. Its protein is CASSPSGPPNEKLFF. The gene calls are TRBV7-2 and TRBJ1-4; D is unresolved. The length of the CDR3 is 15 residues. Germline-derived CDR1 and CDR2 are SGHTA and FQGNSA. V was clipped by 5 bases and J by 3 bases, with 13 bases between them.

The rearrangement uses TRBV7-2 and TRBJ1-2; D remains unclear. Trimming shortened V by 1 base and J by 7 bases, and 7 bases separated the two germline ends. This CDR3 has 12 amino acids. Germline CDR1 is SGHTA and CDR2 is FQGNSA. The CDR3: CASSLEAAGYTF. DNA for the CDR3: TGTGCCAGCAGCTTAGAGGCGGCTGGCTACACCTTC.

The table lists this clone with a count of one. This chain links TRBV5-6 with TRBJ2-1, with unresolved D. This CDR3 is built from 14 residues. CDR1 and CDR2 (germline): SGHDT, YYEEEE. V was trimmed by 0 bases and J by 10 bases, leaving 14 bases between them. DNA for the CDR3: TGTGCCAGCAGCTTGGGGGTGGAGACCCAAGAGCAGTTCTTC. Translating gives CASSLGVETQEQFF.

This clone was found once. Other DNA sequences in the same sample also yield this CDR3. This chain joins TRBV5-1 and TRBJ2-1; no definite D call. Germline CDR1 SGHRS, CDR2 YFSETQ. The CDR3 is made up of 14 amino acids. The V end was cut by 0 bases, the J end by 4 bases, with 8 bases between. This chain's CDR3 is CASSLVTTYNEQFF. For the CDR3, the DNA is TGCGCCAGCAGCTTGGTTACCACTTACAATGAGCAGTTCTTC.

This sequence joins TRBV10-3 and TRBJ2-3, with 15 bases aligning to TRBD2. This CDR3 has 16 residues. Germline assignment: CDR1 ENHRY and CDR2 SYGVKD. The ends lost 6 bases at V and 4 bases at J; junction bases unmatched: 5. CDR3 nucleotides: TGTGCCATCAGCACAGGACTAGCGGGAGGGCCAGATACGCAGTATTTT. This encodes CAISTGLAGGPDTQYF.